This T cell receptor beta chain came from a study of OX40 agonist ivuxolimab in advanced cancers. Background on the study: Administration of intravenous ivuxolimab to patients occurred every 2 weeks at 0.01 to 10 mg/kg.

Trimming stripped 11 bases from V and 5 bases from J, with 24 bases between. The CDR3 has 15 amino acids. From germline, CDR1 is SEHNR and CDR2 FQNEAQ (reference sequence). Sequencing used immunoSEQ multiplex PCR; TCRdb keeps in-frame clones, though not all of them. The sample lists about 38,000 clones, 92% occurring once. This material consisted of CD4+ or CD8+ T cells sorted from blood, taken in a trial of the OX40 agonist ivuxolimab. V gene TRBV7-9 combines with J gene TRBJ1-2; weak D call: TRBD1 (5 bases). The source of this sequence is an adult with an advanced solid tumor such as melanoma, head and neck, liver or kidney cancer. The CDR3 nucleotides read TGTGCCTATGAACGGGACGGGCGATGGAATTATGGCTACACCTTC. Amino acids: CAYERDGRWNYGYTF.